The source of this T cell receptor beta chain is a study of blood T cell repertoires in COVID-19. Study information: The origin of the acute and convalescent COVID-19 samples was the United States, Italy and Spain. Nucleic acid was either cDNA or gDNA, and it came from T cells, B-cell-depleted T cells, or PBMCs.

From germline, CDR1 is SNHLY and CDR2 FYNNEI. The CDR3 has 14 residues. Trimming at V came to 7 bases and at J to 1 base, leaving 6 bases not matched to a gene. Participants' reported clinical history set cohort assignment. Original data processing: Estimation of nucleated cell counts was performed using reference gene primer amplification. Profiling relied on immunoSEQ multiplex PCR, and the TCRdb table lists in-frame clones only, not all of them. That table furnishes V, J and clone size, whereas the DNA furnished D and trimming. The sample lists 200,000 or so clones, roughly nine tenths occurring once.

The chain employs TRBV2 and TRBJ1-2, with 7 bases identical to TRBD1. The sequence came from a woman aged 18-29 years in a cohort exposed to, infected with or recovered from COVID-19 (not recorded which). Material: PBMCs or T cells enriched from blood (not recorded which). CDR3 bases: TGTGCCAGCATAAGGGACAGCAATAACTATGGCTACACCTTC. It encodes CASIRDSNNYGYTF.